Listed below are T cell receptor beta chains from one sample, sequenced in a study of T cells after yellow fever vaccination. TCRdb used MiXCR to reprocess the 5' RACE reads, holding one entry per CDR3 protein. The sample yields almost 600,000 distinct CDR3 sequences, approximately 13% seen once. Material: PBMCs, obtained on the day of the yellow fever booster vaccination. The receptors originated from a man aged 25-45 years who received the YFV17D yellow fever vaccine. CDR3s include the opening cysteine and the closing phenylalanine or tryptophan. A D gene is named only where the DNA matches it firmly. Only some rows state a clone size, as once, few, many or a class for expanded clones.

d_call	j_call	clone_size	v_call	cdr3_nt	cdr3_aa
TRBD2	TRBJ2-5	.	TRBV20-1	TGCAGTGCTAGTTGGGGGGGGGTTCAAGAAGAGACCCAGTACTTC	CSASWGGVQEETQYF
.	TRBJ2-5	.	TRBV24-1	TGTGCCACCAGTGATTTGAGTGGGTCCCAGTACTTC	CATSDLSGSQYF
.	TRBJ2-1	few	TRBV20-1	TGCAGTGCTAGGAAGCTACTAGACAACCCGATGGATGAGCAGTTCTTC	CSARKLLDNPMDEQFF
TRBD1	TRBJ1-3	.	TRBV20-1	TGCAGTGCTGACCGGGACAGGGAAAACACCATATATTTT	CSADRDRENTIYF
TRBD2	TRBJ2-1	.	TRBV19	TGTGCCAGTAGAGGACTAGCGGGAGGGCTAAGCTCCTACAATGAGCAGTTCTTC	CASRGLAGGLSSYNEQFF
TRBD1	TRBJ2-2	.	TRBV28	TGTGCCAGCGACGGACAGGGGGTGGCCGGGGAGCTGTTTTTT	CASDGQGVAGELFF
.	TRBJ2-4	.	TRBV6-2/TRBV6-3	TGTGCCAGCAGTTCCGACGAAAACATTCAGTACTTC	CASSSDENIQYF
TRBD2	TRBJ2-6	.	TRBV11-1	TGTGCCAGCAGCGGCGGGACTAGCGGGAACTCTGGGGCCAACGTCCTGACTTTC	CASSGGTSGNSGANVLTF
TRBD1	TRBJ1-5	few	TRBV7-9	TGTGCCAGCAGCCTGGGACAGAACAATCAGCCCCAGCATTTT	CASSLGQNNQPQHF
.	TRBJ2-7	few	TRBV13	TGTGCCAGCAGCCAAGAGGGCCGGAGTGGGAGCTACGAGCAGTACTTC	CASSQEGRSGSYEQYF